These T cell receptor beta chains were read from a single sample in a study of cytomegalovirus exposure and HLA in healthy donors. Method: immunoSEQ multiplex PCR; TCRdb's copy keeps in-frame clones and lacks some. The sample lists 200,000 to 250,000 clones; almost 70% were seen once. Sequenced sample: PBMCs. The receptors here all came from a middle-aged man in good health and CMV-seropositive. Each CDR3 is given with its conserved first and last residue. D genes are given only for firm matches. Size tells how often a clone was seen (once, few, many) or the class of an expanded clone, and some rows leave it out.

CDR3aa: CASSPTLGVQEKLFF; CDR3nt: TGTGCCAGCAGTCCGACCCTCGGGGTTCAGGAAAAACTGTTTTTT; j_gene: TRBJ1-4; v_gene: TRBV28; abundance: -; d_gene: -
CDR3aa: CASSFRDPWNSPLHF; CDR3nt: TGTGCCAGCAGCTTCCGGGATCCTTGGAATTCACCCCTCCACTTT; j_gene: TRBJ1-6; v_gene: TRBV5-4; abundance: few; d_gene: -
CDR3aa: CASSYWTTGSNTEAFF; CDR3nt: TGTGCCAGCAGTTACTGGACGACGGGGAGCAACACTGAAGCTTTCTTT; j_gene: TRBJ1-1; v_gene: TRBV6-5; abundance: -; d_gene: -
CDR3aa: CASNPQGWGTEAFF; CDR3nt: TGTGCCAGCAACCCACAGGGGTGGGGCACTGAAGCTTTCTTT; j_gene: TRBJ1-1; v_gene: TRBV7-9; abundance: once; d_gene: TRBD1
CDR3aa: CAIATNYGYTF; CDR3nt: TGTGCCATCGCTACCAACTATGGCTACACCTTC; j_gene: TRBJ1-2; v_gene: TRBV10-3; abundance: -; d_gene: -
CDR3aa: CASSYQPSGVNNEQFF; CDR3nt: TGTGCCAGCAGTTACCAGCCTAGCGGGGTTAACAATGAGCAGTTCTTC; j_gene: TRBJ2-1; v_gene: TRBV28; abundance: few; d_gene: TRBD2
CDR3aa: CASNLWSDNYGYTF; CDR3nt: TGTGCCAGCAATCTTTGGTCAGATAACTATGGCTACACCTTC; j_gene: TRBJ1-2; v_gene: TRBV7-2; abundance: -; d_gene: -
CDR3aa: CASSLGYGRVGNEQYF; CDR3nt: TGTGCCAGCAGCTTAGGGTACGGCAGGGTGGGGAACGAGCAGTACTTC; j_gene: TRBJ2-7; v_gene: TRBV7-2; abundance: -; d_gene: -
CDR3aa: CASSLPGMNTEAFF; CDR3nt: TGTGCCAGCAGTTTACCCGGGATGAACACTGAAGCTTTCTTT; j_gene: TRBJ1-1; v_gene: TRBV28; abundance: once; d_gene: -
CDR3aa: CASSFRGAPSYEQYF; CDR3nt: TGTGCCAGCAGTTTTCGGGGGGCTCCTTCCTACGAGCAGTACTTC; j_gene: TRBJ2-7; v_gene: TRBV27; abundance: -; d_gene: -
CDR3aa: CASSVGSGAGGYEQYF; CDR3nt: TGTGCCAGTAGTGTTGGATCAGGTGCAGGGGGCTACGAGCAGTACTTC; j_gene: TRBJ2-7; v_gene: TRBV19; abundance: -; d_gene: TRBD1
CDR3aa: CASSLEPAIEQYF; CDR3nt: TGCGCCAGCAGCTTGGAGCCCGCGATCGAGCAGTACTTC; j_gene: TRBJ2-7; v_gene: TRBV5-1; abundance: -; d_gene: -
CDR3aa: CATGRGGGASYNEQFF; CDR3nt: TGTGCCACAGGAAGGGGCGGGGGGGCCTCCTACAATGAGCAGTTCTTC; j_gene: TRBJ2-1; v_gene: TRBV10-3; abundance: -; d_gene: TRBD2
CDR3aa: CASSYSMGEREQYF; CDR3nt: TGTGCCAGCAGTTACTCGATGGGAGAGCGGGAGCAGTACTTC; j_gene: TRBJ2-5; v_gene: TRBV6-5; abundance: -; d_gene: TRBD2
CDR3aa: CASSEALRRDTQYF; CDR3nt: TGTGCCAGCAGTGAAGCGCTGCGGAGGGATACGCAGTATTTT; j_gene: TRBJ2-3; v_gene: TRBV6-1; abundance: -; d_gene: -
CDR3aa: CASSFGQGATGANVLTF; CDR3nt: TGTGCCAGCAGCTTCGGACAGGGGGCGACCGGGGCCAACGTCCTGACTTTC; j_gene: TRBJ2-6; v_gene: TRBV9; abundance: -; d_gene: TRBD1
CDR3aa: CASTRRPITYEQYF; CDR3nt: TGTGCCAGCACGAGGAGACCAATTACCTACGAGCAGTACTTC; j_gene: TRBJ2-7; v_gene: TRBV13; abundance: -; d_gene: -
CDR3aa: CASSLAGQGKNSPLHF; CDR3nt: TGCGCCAGCAGCTTGGCGGGACAGGGGAAGAATTCACCCCTCCACTTT; j_gene: TRBJ1-6; v_gene: TRBV5-1; abundance: few; d_gene: TRBD1
CDR3aa: CASSQDGADSSRYTQYF; CDR3nt: TGTGCCAGCAGCCAAGACGGTGCCGACAGTAGCAGATATACGCAGTATTTT; j_gene: TRBJ2-3; v_gene: TRBV4-2; abundance: -; d_gene: -
CDR3aa: CARQNSPLHF; CDR3nt: TGTGCCCGACAGAATTCACCCCTCCACTTT; j_gene: TRBJ1-6; v_gene: TRBV6-5; abundance: once; d_gene: -
CDR3aa: CASSLGAVRQGGEQYF; CDR3nt: TGCGCCAGCAGCTTGGGGGCAGTGAGACAGGGGGGCGAGCAGTACTTC; j_gene: TRBJ2-7; v_gene: TRBV5-1; abundance: -; d_gene: TRBD1
CDR3aa: CASSQIDRGHEQYF; CDR3nt: TGTGCCAGCAGCCAAATCGACAGGGGGCACGAGCAGTACTTC; j_gene: TRBJ2-7; v_gene: TRBV7-9; abundance: few; d_gene: TRBD1
CDR3aa: CASSLFLAGGPKAKNIQYF; CDR3nt: TGTGCCAGCAGCCTCTTTCTAGCGGGGGGGCCGAAAGCCAAAAACATTCAGTACTTC; j_gene: TRBJ2-4; v_gene: TRBV5-8; abundance: -; d_gene: TRBD2
CDR3aa: CATSRPGGSETQYF; CDR3nt: TGTGCCACCAGCAGACCAGGGGGGAGCGAGACCCAGTACTTC; j_gene: TRBJ2-5; v_gene: TRBV15; abundance: few; d_gene: -
CDR3aa: CASSNSGGASEQYF; CDR3nt: TGTGCCAGCAGTAACAGCGGGGGGGCCTCCGAGCAGTACTTC; j_gene: TRBJ2-7; v_gene: TRBV6-5; abundance: -; d_gene: TRBD2
CDR3aa: CASSVEGTPYNEQFF; CDR3nt: TGTGCCAGCAGCGTAGAGGGGACACCCTACAATGAGCAGTTCTTC; j_gene: TRBJ2-1; v_gene: TRBV9; abundance: -; d_gene: -
CDR3aa: CASSLLDTGSYGYTF; CDR3nt: TGCGCCAGCAGCCTCCTTGACACAGGGAGTTATGGCTACACCTTC; j_gene: TRBJ1-2; v_gene: TRBV5-1; abundance: -; d_gene: -
CDR3aa: CASSFPQGAGGYTF; CDR3nt: TGTGCCAGCAGCTTCCCGCAGGGGGCAGGCGGCTACACCTTC; j_gene: TRBJ1-2; v_gene: TRBV5-6; abundance: -; d_gene: TRBD1
CDR3aa: CASSHVTGPSNEQFF; CDR3nt: TGCGCCAGCAGCCATGTAACAGGGCCCTCTAATGAGCAGTTCTTC; j_gene: TRBJ2-1; v_gene: TRBV4-1; abundance: -; d_gene: -
CDR3aa: CASSLVGANNEQFF; CDR3nt: TGTGCCAGCAGCCTGGTAGGGGCCAACAATGAGCAGTTCTTC; j_gene: TRBJ2-1; v_gene: TRBV11-3; abundance: -; d_gene: -
CDR3aa: CSVEGTGGNQETQYF; CDR3nt: TGCAGCGTTGAGGGGACAGGGGGTAACCAAGAGACCCAGTACTTC; j_gene: TRBJ2-5; v_gene: TRBV29-1; abundance: -; d_gene: TRBD1
CDR3aa: CATSVERAGLYYEQYF; CDR3nt: TGTGCCACCAGTGTGGAGAGGGCAGGCCTCTACTACGAGCAGTACTTC; j_gene: TRBJ2-7; v_gene: TRBV15; abundance: -; d_gene: -
CDR3aa: CASSLRTFLDYGYTF; CDR3nt: TGTGCCAGCAGTTTACGGACTTTCCTGGACTATGGCTACACCTTC; j_gene: TRBJ1-2; v_gene: TRBV28; abundance: -; d_gene: -
CDR3aa: CASSESPVNTGELFF; CDR3nt: TGCGCCAGCAGTGAGTCGCCGGTGAACACCGGGGAGCTGTTTTTT; j_gene: TRBJ2-2; v_gene: TRBV10-2; abundance: -; d_gene: -
CDR3aa: CASSLGDSSNQPQHF; CDR3nt: TGCGCCAGCAGCTTGGGCGACAGTAGCAATCAGCCCCAGCATTTT; j_gene: TRBJ1-5; v_gene: TRBV5-1; abundance: -; d_gene: -
CDR3aa: CASSPGSGGGKLFF; CDR3nt: TGTGCCAGCAGCCCTGGATCCGGAGGCGGAAAACTGTTTTTT; j_gene: TRBJ1-4; v_gene: TRBV11-2; abundance: -; d_gene: -